A single count supports the clone carrying this T cell receptor beta chain. What it recognizes is unknown. The PCR made use of 60 Vbeta and 13 Jbeta primers. The table came from immunoSEQ multiplex PCR; TCRdb's copy has only in-frame clones and leaves some out. In the table there are 120,000 or so clones, 65% to 80% of which are singletons. The data are from a study of cytomegalovirus exposure and HLA in healthy donors. Study-wide findings and caveats: Rarity characterized most TCR sequences, yet some public TCRs appeared in many donors. The authors enumerated 150 to 200 TCR beta chains as linked to cytomegalovirus.

V was shortened by 5 bases and J by 1 base, with 11 bases between the two germline ends. This CDR3 contains 14 residues. CDR1 and CDR2 from the germline V gene are SGHTA and FQGNSA. The rearrangement uses TRBV7-2 and TRBJ1-1; TRBD1 might be the D (5 bases). The clonotype comes from a middle-aged woman in good health and CMV-seropositive. The material sequenced was PBMCs. The chain's CDR3 is CASSQLGANTEAFF. The CDR3 bases are TGTGCCAGCAGCCAATTAGGGGCGAACACTGAAGCTTTCTTT. Supplemented by reference TRBV7-2 and TRBJ1-1, the full variable domain reads GAGVSQSPSNKVTEKGKDVELRCDPISGHTALYWYRQSLGQGLEFLIYFQGNSAPDKSGLPSDRFSAERTGGSVSTLTIQRTQQEDSAVYLCASSQLGANTEAFFGQGTRLTVV.